The rows below give T cell receptor beta chains drawn from one sample of a study of cytomegalovirus exposure and HLA in healthy donors. Profiled with immunoSEQ multiplex PCR; TCRdb holds only in-frame clones, not every one. Among almost 200,000 clones listed, around three quarters were seen once. Sequencing was done on a sample of PBMCs. These receptors all come from a young man in good health and CMV-seronegative. CDR3s include the opening cysteine and the closing phenylalanine or tryptophan. A D gene is named only where the DNA matches it firmly. Expanded clones are given a class, and other clones once, few, many or no size at all.

J: TRBJ2-1; V: TRBV4-1; size: .; D: TRBD2; CDR3: CASSPERGSYNEQFF; DNA: TGCGCCAGCAGCCCCGAGCGGGGCTCCTACAATGAGCAGTTCTTC
J: TRBJ1-1; V: TRBV9; size: .; D: .; CDR3: CASSPRGMGLGTEAFF; DNA: TGTGCCAGCAGCCCCCGGGGTATGGGCCTAGGCACTGAAGCTTTCTTT
J: TRBJ1-1; V: TRBV28; size: .; D: .; CDR3: CASSLQGRGTNTEAFF; DNA: TGTGCCAGCAGTTTACAAGGGAGGGGGACGAACACTGAAGCTTTCTTT
J: TRBJ2-1; V: TRBV11-2; size: .; D: .; CDR3: CASSPSDREVDEQFF; DNA: TGTGCCAGCAGCCCCTCCGACAGGGAGGTGGATGAGCAGTTCTTC
J: TRBJ2-7; V: TRBV27; size: .; D: .; CDR3: CASSLSNARAEQYF; DNA: TGTGCCAGCAGTTTATCGAATGCTAGAGCCGAGCAGTACTTC
J: TRBJ2-1; V: TRBV13; size: .; D: .; CDR3: CASSLRGTYNEQFF; DNA: TGTGCCAGCAGCTTAAGGGGGACCTACAATGAGCAGTTCTTC
J: TRBJ2-7; V: TRBV28; size: .; D: .; CDR3: CASRTGNSYEQYF; DNA: TGTGCCAGCAGAACCGGGAACTCCTACGAGCAGTACTTC
J: TRBJ1-5; V: TRBV2; size: few; D: .; CDR3: CASSEHNQPQHF; DNA: TGTGCCAGCAGTGAACATAATCAGCCCCAGCATTTT
J: TRBJ2-2; V: TRBV6-1; size: .; D: TRBD1; CDR3: CASSGIVGQRTGELFF; DNA: TGTGCCAGCAGTGGAATTGTGGGACAGCGCACCGGGGAGCTGTTTTTT
J: TRBJ2-6; V: TRBV5-1; size: .; D: .; CDR3: CASSLYPGANVLTF; DNA: TGCGCCAGCAGCTTGTATCCTGGGGCCAACGTCCTGACTTTC
J: TRBJ2-1; V: TRBV7-2; size: .; D: TRBD1; CDR3: CASSFPGQGYNEQFF; DNA: TGTGCCAGCAGCTTTCCGGGACAGGGTTACAATGAGCAGTTCTTC
J: TRBJ1-6; V: TRBV7-9; size: .; D: TRBD1; CDR3: CASSPGQGYSPLHF; DNA: TGTGCCAGCAGCCCCGGACAGGGATACTCACCCCTCCACTTT
J: TRBJ2-3; V: TRBV27; size: .; D: TRBD1; CDR3: CASSWTGGTDTQYF; DNA: TGTGCCAGCAGTTGGACAGGGGGCACAGATACGCAGTATTTT
J: TRBJ2-7; V: TRBV5-1; size: many; D: TRBD2; CDR3: CASSLFGLAGSYEQYF; DNA: TGCGCCAGCAGCTTGTTCGGCCTAGCGGGCTCCTACGAGCAGTACTTC
J: TRBJ1-1; V: TRBV7-9; size: .; D: .; CDR3: CASSSTSFLNTEAFF; DNA: TGTGCCAGCAGCTCCACGAGTTTTTTGAACACTGAAGCTTTCTTT
J: TRBJ2-3; V: TRBV27; size: .; D: TRBD1; CDR3: CASSSVPGQGLRDTQYF; DNA: TGTGCCAGCAGTTCCGTCCCGGGACAGGGGCTGCGGGATACGCAGTATTTT
J: TRBJ1-1; V: TRBV11-2; size: .; D: .; CDR3: CASSLGVSVNTEAFF; DNA: TGTGCCAGCAGCTTAGGTGTCTCGGTTAACACTGAAGCTTTCTTT
J: TRBJ2-1; V: TRBV27; size: .; D: .; CDR3: CASSVAGQGYYNEQFF; DNA: TGTGCCAGCAGTGTAGCTGGGCAGGGTTACTACAATGAGCAGTTCTTC
J: TRBJ2-7; V: TRBV5-1; size: few; D: TRBD2; CDR3: CASRSGDGRSYEQYF; DNA: TGCGCCAGCAGGAGCGGGGACGGGAGGTCCTACGAGCAGTACTTC
J: TRBJ1-4; V: TRBV5-4; size: .; D: .; CDR3: CASSRGGEGTNEKLFF; DNA: TGTGCCAGCAGCCGTGGCGGGGAAGGAACTAATGAAAAACTGTTTTTT
J: TRBJ2-1; V: TRBV13; size: .; D: .; CDR3: CASSFSRNEQFF; DNA: TGTGCCAGCAGCTTCAGTCGCAATGAGCAGTTCTTC
J: TRBJ2-4; V: TRBV9; size: once; D: TRBD2; CDR3: CASSVESASGNLAKNIQYF; DNA: TGTGCCAGCAGCGTAGAATCGGCTAGCGGAAATCTAGCCAAAAACATTCAGTACTTC
J: TRBJ2-7; V: TRBV28; size: few; D: .; CDR3: CASRPPGGSHEQYF; DNA: TGTGCCAGCAGGCCCCCTGGGGGGTCCCACGAGCAGTACTTC
J: TRBJ2-7; V: TRBV25-1; size: few; D: .; CDR3: CASGPPAGQSYEQYF; DNA: TGTGCCAGCGGCCCCCCGGCGGGACAGTCCTACGAGCAGTACTTC
J: TRBJ2-3; V: TRBV4-1; size: .; D: TRBD1; CDR3: CASSHGQGATDTQYF; DNA: TGCGCCAGCAGCCATGGACAGGGTGCCACAGATACGCAGTATTTT
J: TRBJ1-2; V: TRBV28; size: .; D: TRBD1; CDR3: CASRRLTGEGGYTF; DNA: TGTGCCAGCAGACGATTGACAGGGGAGGGTGGCTACACCTTC
J: TRBJ2-7; V: TRBV7-2; size: .; D: TRBD1; CDR3: CASSLRTGIYEQYF; DNA: TGTGCCAGCAGCCTCCGGACAGGGATTTACGAGCAGTACTTC
J: TRBJ1-2; V: TRBV28; size: .; D: .; CDR3: CASSLLGQDTGYTF; DNA: TGTGCCAGCAGTTTATTAGGTCAGGATACTGGCTACACCTTC
J: TRBJ1-1; V: TRBV14; size: .; D: .; CDR3: CASSQQAGWTNTEAFF; DNA: TGTGCCAGCAGCCAACAGGCGGGGTGGACGAACACTGAAGCTTTCTTT
J: TRBJ2-7; V: TRBV4-2; size: once; D: TRBD2; CDR3: CASSQDGLAGSEQYF; DNA: TGTGCCAGCAGCCAAGACGGACTAGCGGGATCCGAGCAGTACTTC
J: TRBJ2-6; V: TRBV19; size: .; D: TRBD1; CDR3: CASSISRDSLSGANVLTF; DNA: TGTGCCAGTAGTATCTCCCGGGACAGCCTTTCTGGGGCCAACGTCCTGACTTTC
J: TRBJ2-7; V: TRBV27; size: .; D: TRBD2; CDR3: CASSLWGGYEQYF; DNA: TGTGCCAGCAGCCTTTGGGGGGGCTACGAGCAGTACTTC
J: TRBJ2-7; V: TRBV19; size: .; D: TRBD2; CDR3: CASSIWGGEQYF; DNA: TGTGCCAGTAGTATTTGGGGGGGCGAGCAGTACTTC